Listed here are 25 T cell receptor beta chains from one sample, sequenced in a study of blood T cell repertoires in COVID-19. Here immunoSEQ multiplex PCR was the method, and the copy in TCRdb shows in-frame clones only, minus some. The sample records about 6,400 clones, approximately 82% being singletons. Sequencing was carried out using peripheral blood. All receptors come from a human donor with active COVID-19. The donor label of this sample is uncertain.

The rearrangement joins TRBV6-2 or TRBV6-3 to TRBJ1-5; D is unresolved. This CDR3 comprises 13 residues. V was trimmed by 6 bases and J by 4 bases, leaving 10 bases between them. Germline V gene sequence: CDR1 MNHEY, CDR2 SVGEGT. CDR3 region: CASSRAGNQPQHF. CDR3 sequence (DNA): TGTGCCAGCAGCCGGGCCGGTAATCAGCCCCAGCATTTT.

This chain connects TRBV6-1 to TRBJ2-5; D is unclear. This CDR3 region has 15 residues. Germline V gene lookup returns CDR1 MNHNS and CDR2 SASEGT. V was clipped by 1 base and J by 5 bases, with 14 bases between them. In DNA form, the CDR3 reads TGTGCCAGCAGTGAAGGGGCACAGTTCTTGGAGACCCAGTACTTC. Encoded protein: CASSEGAQFLETQYF.

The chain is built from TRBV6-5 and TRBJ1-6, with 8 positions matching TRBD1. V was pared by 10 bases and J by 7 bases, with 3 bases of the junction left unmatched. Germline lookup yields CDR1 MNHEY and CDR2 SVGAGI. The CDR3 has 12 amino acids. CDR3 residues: CAIGTGNSPLHF. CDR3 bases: TGTGCCATCGGGACAGGCAATTCACCCCTCCACTTT.

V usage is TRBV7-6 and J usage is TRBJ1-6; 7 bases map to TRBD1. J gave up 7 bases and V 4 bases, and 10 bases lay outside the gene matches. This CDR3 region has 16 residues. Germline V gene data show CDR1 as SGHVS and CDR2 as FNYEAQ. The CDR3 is CASSSTQGQTNSPLHF. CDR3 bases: TGTGCCAGCAGCTCAACCCAGGGACAGACCAATTCACCCCTCCACTTT.

This chain's CDR3 is CASSLSQTRGHTEAFF. The CDR3 DNA follows: TGTGCCAGCAGCTTAAGCCAGACCCGTGGGCACACTGAAGCTTTCTTT. J is TRBJ1-1 and V is TRBV13; unclear D gene. Trimming stripped 2 bases from V and 3 bases from J, with 16 bases between. The CDR3 covers 16 residues. Germline assignment: CDR1 PRHDT and CDR2 FYEKMQ (reference sequence).

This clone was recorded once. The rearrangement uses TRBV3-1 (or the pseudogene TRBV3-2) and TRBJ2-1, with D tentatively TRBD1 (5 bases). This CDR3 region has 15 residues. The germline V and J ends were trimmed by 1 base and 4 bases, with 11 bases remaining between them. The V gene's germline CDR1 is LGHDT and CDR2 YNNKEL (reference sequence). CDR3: CASSQVWGSYNEQFF. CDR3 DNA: TGTGCCAGCAGCCAAGTGTGGGGCTCGTACAATGAGCAGTTCTTC.

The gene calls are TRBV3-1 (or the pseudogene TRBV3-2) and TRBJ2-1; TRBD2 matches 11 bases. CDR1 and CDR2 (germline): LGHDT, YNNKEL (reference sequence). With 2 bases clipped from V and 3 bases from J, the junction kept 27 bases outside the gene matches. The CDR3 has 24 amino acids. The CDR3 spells CASSQQRRLAGPKAAGDDYNEQFF. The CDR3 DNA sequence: TGTGCCAGCAGCCAACAGCGGAGACTAGCGGGACCTAAGGCAGCGGGAGATGACTACAATGAGCAGTTCTTC.

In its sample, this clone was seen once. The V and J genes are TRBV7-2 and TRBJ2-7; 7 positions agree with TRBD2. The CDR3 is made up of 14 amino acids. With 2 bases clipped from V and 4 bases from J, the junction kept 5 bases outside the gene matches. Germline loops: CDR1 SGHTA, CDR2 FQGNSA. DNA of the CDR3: TGTGCCAGCAGCTTAATTATCGGGGGGTACGAGCAGTACTTC. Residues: CASSLIIGGYEQYF.

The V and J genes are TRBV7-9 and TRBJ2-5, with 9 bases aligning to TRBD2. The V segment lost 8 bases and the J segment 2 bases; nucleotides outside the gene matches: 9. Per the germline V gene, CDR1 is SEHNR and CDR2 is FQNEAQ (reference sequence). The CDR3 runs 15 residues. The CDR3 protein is CASGSAGGQQETQYF. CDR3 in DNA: TGTGCCAGCGGGTCAGCGGGGGGTCAACAAGAGACCCAGTACTTC.

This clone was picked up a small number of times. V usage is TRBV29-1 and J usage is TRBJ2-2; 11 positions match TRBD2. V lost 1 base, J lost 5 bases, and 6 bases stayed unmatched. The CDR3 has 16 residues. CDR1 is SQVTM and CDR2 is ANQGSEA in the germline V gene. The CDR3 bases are TGCAGCGTTGAAGTGAGCCTAGCGGGAGGTACCGGGGAGCTGTTTTTT. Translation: CSVEVSLAGGTGELFF.

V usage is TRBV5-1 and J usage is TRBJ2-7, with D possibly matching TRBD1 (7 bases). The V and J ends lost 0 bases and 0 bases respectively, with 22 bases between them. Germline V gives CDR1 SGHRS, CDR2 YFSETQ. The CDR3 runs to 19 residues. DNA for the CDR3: TGCGCCAGCAGCTTGGCGCCGGGACAGACCGGGACTGGCTCCTACGAGCAGTACTTC. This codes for CASSLAPGQTGTGSYEQYF.

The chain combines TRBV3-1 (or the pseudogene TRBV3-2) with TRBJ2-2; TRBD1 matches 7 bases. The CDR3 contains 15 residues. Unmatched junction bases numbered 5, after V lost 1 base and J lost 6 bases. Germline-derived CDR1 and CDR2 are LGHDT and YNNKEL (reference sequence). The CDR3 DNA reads TGTGCCAGCAGCCAAGGGGTAGGGGGCCCCGGGGAGCTGTTTTTT. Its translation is CASSQGVGGPGELFF.

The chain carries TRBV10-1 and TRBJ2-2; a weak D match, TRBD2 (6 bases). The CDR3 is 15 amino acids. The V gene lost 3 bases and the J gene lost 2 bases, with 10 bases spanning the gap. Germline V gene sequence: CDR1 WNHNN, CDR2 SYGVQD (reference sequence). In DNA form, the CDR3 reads TGCGCCAGCAGTGAAGGTAGCGGAAACACCGGGGAGCTGTTTTTT. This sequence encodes CASSEGSGNTGELFF.

CDR3 in DNA: TGTGCCAGCAGCCAAGTGGGGGGATGGGGGTTCTACGAGCAGTACTTC. It yields the protein CASSQVGGWGFYEQYF. The V call is TRBV3-1 (or the pseudogene TRBV3-2), the J call TRBJ2-7, with D possibly matching TRBD2 (6 bases). The CDR3 length is 16 residues. V was pared by 1 base and J by 3 bases, with 16 bases between. Germline CDR1 and CDR2: LGHDT and YNNKEL (reference sequence).

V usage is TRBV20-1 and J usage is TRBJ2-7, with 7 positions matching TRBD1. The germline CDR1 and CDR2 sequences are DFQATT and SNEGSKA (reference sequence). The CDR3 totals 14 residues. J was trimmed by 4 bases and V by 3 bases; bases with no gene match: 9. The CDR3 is CSASTGVRDYEQYF. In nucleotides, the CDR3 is TGCAGTGCTAGTACAGGGGTGAGGGATTACGAGCAGTACTTC.

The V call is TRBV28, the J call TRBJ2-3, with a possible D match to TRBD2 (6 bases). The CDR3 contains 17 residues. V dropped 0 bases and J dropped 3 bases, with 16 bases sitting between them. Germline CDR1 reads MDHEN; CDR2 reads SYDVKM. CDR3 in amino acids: CASSLWAAGGSTDTQYF. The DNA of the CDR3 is TGTGCCAGCAGTTTATGGGCGGCCGGAGGGTCGACAGATACGCAGTATTTT.

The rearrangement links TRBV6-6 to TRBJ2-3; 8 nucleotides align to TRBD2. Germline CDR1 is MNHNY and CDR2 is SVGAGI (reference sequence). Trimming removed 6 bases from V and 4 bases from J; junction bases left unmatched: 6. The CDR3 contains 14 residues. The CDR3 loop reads CASRIAGRPDTQYF. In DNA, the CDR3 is TGTGCCAGCAGAATAGCGGGGCGGCCAGATACGCAGTATTTT.

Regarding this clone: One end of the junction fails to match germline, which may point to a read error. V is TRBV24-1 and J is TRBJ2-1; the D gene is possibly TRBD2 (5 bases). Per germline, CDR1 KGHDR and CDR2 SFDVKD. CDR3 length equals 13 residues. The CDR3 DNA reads TGCGCCACGGGCGGGCTCTATGACAATGAGCAGTTCTTC. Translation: CATGGLYDNEQFF.

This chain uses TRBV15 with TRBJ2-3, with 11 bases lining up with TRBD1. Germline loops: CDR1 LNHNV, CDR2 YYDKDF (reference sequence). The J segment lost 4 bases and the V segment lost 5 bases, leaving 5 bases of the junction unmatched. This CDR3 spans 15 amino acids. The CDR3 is CATSGQGAGADTQYF. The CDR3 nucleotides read TGTGCCACCAGCGGACAGGGGGCTGGCGCAGATACGCAGTATTTT.

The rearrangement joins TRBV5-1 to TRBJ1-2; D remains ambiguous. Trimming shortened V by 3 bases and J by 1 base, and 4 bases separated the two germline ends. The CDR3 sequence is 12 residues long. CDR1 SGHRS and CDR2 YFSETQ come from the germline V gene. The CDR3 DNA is TGCGCCAGCAGCTCCAGTAACTATGGCTACACCTTC. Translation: CASSSSNYGYTF.

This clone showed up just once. In nucleotides, the CDR3 is TGCAGCGTTTGTCCAACAGGGGTGTACGAGCAGTACTTC. This gives the protein CSVCPTGVYEQYF. The chain links TRBV29-1 to TRBJ2-7, with 7 nucleotides matching TRBD1. This CDR3 spans 13 amino acids. The trim removed 5 bases at V and 4 bases at J, leaving 8 bases unmatched. Germline CDR1 is SQVTM and CDR2 is ANQGSEA.

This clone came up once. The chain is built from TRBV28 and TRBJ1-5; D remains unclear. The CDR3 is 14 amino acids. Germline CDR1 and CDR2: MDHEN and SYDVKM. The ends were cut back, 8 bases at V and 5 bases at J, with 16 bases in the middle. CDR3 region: CASLEGSFDQPQHF. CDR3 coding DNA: TGTGCCAGCCTTGAGGGATCTTTTGATCAGCCCCAGCATTTT.

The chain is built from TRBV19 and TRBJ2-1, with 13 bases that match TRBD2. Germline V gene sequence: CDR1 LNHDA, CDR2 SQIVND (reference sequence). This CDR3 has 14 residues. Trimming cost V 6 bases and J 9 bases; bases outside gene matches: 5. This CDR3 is CASSGLAGVLEQFF. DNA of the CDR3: TGTGCCAGTAGCGGACTAGCGGGAGTTCTTGAGCAGTTCTTC.

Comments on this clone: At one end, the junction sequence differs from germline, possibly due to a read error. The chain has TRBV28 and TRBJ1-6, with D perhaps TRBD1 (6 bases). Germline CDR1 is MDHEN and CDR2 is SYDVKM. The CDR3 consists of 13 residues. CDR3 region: CASSSQGRDRGIF. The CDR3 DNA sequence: TGTGCCAGCAGTTCTCAGGGGCGAGACAGAGGGATCTTT.

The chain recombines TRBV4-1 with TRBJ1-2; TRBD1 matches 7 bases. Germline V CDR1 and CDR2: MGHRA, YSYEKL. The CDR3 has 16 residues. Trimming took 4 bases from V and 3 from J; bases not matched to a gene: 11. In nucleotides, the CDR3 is TGCGCCAGCAGCCCCTCAGACAGGGAGGATTACTATGGCTACACCTTC. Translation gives CASSPSDREDYYGYTF.